The source of this T cell receptor beta chain is a study of blood T cell repertoires in COVID-19. Whole-study context: T cells, B-cell-depleted T cells, or PBMCs supplied cDNA or gDNA.

The CDR3 runs 14 residues. Germline lookup yields CDR1 LGHNA and CDR2 YNFKEQ. Trimming shortened V by 1 base and J by 0 bases, and 6 bases separated the two germline ends. Authors' methods: Amplification of reference gene primers provided the estimated nucleated cell counts. Generated by immunoSEQ multiplex PCR, the TCRdb table keeps only in-frame clones and is missing some. Clone size and the V and J calls come from that table; the DNA yielded D and trimming. The sample contains 94,000 or so clones, 84% of which appear only once. This clone appeared a few times. The sequence was obtained from a man between 60 and 70 years old with acute or convalescent COVID-19. The V and J genes are TRBV4-2 and TRBJ1-1, with a tentative D call TRBD1 (6 bases). Sequencing was done on a sample of peripheral blood. This chain's CDR3 is CASSQGTVNTEAFF. As DNA, the CDR3 is TGTGCCAGCAGCCAAGGGACAGTGAACACTGAAGCTTTCTTT.